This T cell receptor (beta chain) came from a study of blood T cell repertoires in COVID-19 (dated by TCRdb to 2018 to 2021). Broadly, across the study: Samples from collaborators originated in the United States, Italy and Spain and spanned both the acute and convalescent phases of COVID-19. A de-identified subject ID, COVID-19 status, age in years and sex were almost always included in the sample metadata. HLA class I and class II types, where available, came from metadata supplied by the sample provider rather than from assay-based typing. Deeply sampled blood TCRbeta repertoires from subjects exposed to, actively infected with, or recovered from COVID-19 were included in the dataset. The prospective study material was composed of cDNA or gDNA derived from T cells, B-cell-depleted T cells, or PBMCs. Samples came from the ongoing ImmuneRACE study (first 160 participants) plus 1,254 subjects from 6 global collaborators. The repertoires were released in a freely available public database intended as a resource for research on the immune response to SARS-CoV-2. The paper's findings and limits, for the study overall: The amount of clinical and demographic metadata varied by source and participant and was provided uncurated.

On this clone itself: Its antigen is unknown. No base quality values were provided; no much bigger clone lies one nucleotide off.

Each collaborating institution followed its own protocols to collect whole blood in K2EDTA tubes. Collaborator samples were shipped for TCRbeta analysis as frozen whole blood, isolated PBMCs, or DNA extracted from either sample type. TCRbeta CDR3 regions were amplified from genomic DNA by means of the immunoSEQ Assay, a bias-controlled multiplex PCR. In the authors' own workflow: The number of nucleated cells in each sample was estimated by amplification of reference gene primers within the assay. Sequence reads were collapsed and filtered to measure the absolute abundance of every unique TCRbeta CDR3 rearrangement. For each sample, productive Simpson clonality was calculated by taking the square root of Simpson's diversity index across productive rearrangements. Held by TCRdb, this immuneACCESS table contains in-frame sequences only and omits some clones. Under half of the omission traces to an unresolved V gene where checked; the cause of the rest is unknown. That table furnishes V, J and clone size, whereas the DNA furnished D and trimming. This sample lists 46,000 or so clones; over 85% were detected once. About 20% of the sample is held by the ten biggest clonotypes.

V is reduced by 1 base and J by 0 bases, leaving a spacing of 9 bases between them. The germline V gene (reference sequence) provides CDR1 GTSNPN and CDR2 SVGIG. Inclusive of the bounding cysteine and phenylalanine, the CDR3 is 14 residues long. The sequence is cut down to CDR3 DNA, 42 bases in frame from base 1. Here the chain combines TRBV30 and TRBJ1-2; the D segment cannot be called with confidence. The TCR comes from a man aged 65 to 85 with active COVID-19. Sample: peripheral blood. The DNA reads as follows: TGTGCCTGGAGTGGGTACCTAACTAACTATGGCTACACCTTC. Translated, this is CAWSGYLTNYGYTF.